This is a list of T cell receptor beta chains from one sample in a study of regulatory T cells in long-lasting Graves disease. TCRdb re-analysed the multiplex PCR reads in MiXCR, keeping a single row per CDR3 protein. The sample has under 700,000 distinct CDR3 sequences; about 16% are singletons. The same sample was also used in a study of T cells in Graves' hyperthyroidism and ophthalmopathy.

The specimen comprised peripheral blood mononuclear cells (PBMCs), sampled at new diagnosis, from a patient treated with antithyroid drugs. These TCRs come from a middle-aged woman with Graves disease. CDR3s include the opening cysteine and the closing phenylalanine or tryptophan. The order of the fields is clone size, J gene, V gene, D gene, CDR3 length, CDR3 protein, CDR3 DNA. D genes are given only for firm matches. Some rows mark clone size as missing; the rest say once, few, many or name a class of expanded clone.

abundance: many; j_gene: TRBJ2-3; v_gene: TRBV28; d_gene: -; len: 16; CDR3aa: CASSWVGVGSTDTQYF; CDR3nt: TGTGCCAGCAGCTGGGTGGGGGTTGGTAGCACAGATACGCAGTATTTT
abundance: -; j_gene: TRBJ2-3; v_gene: TRBV11-3; d_gene: -; len: 13; CDR3aa: CASSQMRTDTQYF; CDR3nt: TGTGCCAGCAGCCAGATGCGCACAGATACGCAGTATTTT
abundance: few; j_gene: TRBJ1-2; v_gene: TRBV2; d_gene: TRBD1; len: 12; CDR3aa: CAWDSFNYGYTF; CDR3nt: TGTGCCTGGGACAGCTTTAACTATGGCTACACCTTC
abundance: -; j_gene: TRBJ1-6; v_gene: TRBV28; d_gene: -; len: 12; CDR3aa: CASSPKGVPLHF; CDR3nt: TGTGCCAGCAGCCCCAAGGGGGTACCCCTCCACTTT
abundance: many; j_gene: TRBJ2-7; v_gene: TRBV29-1; d_gene: TRBD1; len: 13; CDR3aa: CSVRQGASYEQYF; CDR3nt: TGCAGCGTTCGACAGGGAGCAAGCTACGAGCAGTACTTC
abundance: few; j_gene: TRBJ2-5; v_gene: TRBV27; d_gene: TRBD2; len: 17; CDR3aa: CASSLGVAGGPRETQYF; CDR3nt: TGTGCCAGCAGTTTAGGGGTAGCGGGGGGCCCAAGGGAGACCCAGTACTTC
abundance: -; j_gene: TRBJ2-7; v_gene: TRBV18; d_gene: -; len: 12; CDR3aa: CASSPNGHEQYF; CDR3nt: TGTGCCAGCTCACCGAACGGGCACGAGCAGTACTTC
abundance: many; j_gene: TRBJ1-5; v_gene: TRBV7-9; d_gene: -; len: 13; CDR3aa: CASSGVLSQPQHF; CDR3nt: TGTGCCAGCAGTGGGGTTCTTTCGCAGCCCCAGCATTTT
abundance: many; j_gene: TRBJ1-5; v_gene: TRBV28; d_gene: -; len: 14; CDR3aa: CAILAAGALQPQHF; CDR3nt: TGTGCCATCCTGGCGGCGGGAGCCCTTCAGCCCCAGCATTTT
abundance: many; j_gene: TRBJ2-1; v_gene: TRBV11-3; d_gene: -; len: 15; CDR3aa: CASSLEGLGADEQFF; CDR3nt: TGTGCCAGCAGCTTAGAAGGTCTGGGGGCGGATGAGCAGTTCTTC
abundance: many; j_gene: TRBJ1-2; v_gene: TRBV7-3; d_gene: -; len: 12; CDR3aa: CASSRNREGYTF; CDR3nt: TGTGCCAGCAGCCGGAACAGGGAAGGCTACACCTTC
abundance: many; j_gene: TRBJ2-7; v_gene: TRBV28; d_gene: TRBD1; len: 15; CDR3aa: CASSPSDRGHYEQYF; CDR3nt: TGTGCCAGCAGTCCATCGGACAGGGGGCACTACGAGCAGTACTTC
abundance: many; j_gene: TRBJ2-1; v_gene: TRBV5-1; d_gene: TRBD1; len: 15; CDR3aa: CASSDRVPNYNEQFF; CDR3nt: TGCGCCAGCAGCGACAGGGTGCCGAACTACAATGAGCAGTTCTTC
abundance: few; j_gene: TRBJ1-6; v_gene: TRBV14; d_gene: -; len: 13; CDR3aa: CASSQGTMSPLHF; CDR3nt: TGTGCCAGCAGCCAAGGGACAATGTCACCCCTCCACTTT
abundance: many; j_gene: TRBJ2-1; v_gene: TRBV3-1; d_gene: TRBD1; len: 18; CDR3aa: CASSQDGGQGVSYNEQFF; CDR3nt: TGTGCCAGCAGCCAAGATGGGGGACAGGGGGTCTCCTACAATGAGCAGTTCTTC
abundance: few; j_gene: TRBJ2-3; v_gene: TRBV6-2/TRBV6-3; d_gene: -; len: 17; CDR3aa: CASSGATRQRFTDTQYF; CDR3nt: TGTGCCAGCAGTGGCGCGACGAGACAGAGATTCACAGATACGCAGTATTTT
abundance: -; j_gene: TRBJ1-1; v_gene: TRBV5-4; d_gene: -; len: 14; CDR3aa: CASSLETQGGEAFF; CDR3nt: TGTGCCAGCAGCTTGGAGACCCAGGGTGGTGAAGCTTTCTTT
abundance: many; j_gene: TRBJ2-7; v_gene: TRBV6-1; d_gene: -; len: 14; CDR3aa: CASSEAGISYEQYF; CDR3nt: TGTGCCAGCAGTGAAGCGGGGATCTCCTACGAGCAGTACTTC
abundance: many; j_gene: TRBJ2-7; v_gene: TRBV6-2/TRBV6-3; d_gene: -; len: 16; CDR3aa: CASSYRPPARGHEQYF; CDR3nt: TGTGCCAGCAGTTACCGCCCCCCGGCAAGGGGCCACGAGCAGTACTTC
abundance: many; j_gene: TRBJ2-7; v_gene: TRBV18; d_gene: -; len: 18; CDR3aa: CASSPPRATGLRAYEQYF; CDR3nt: TGTGCCAGCTCACCACCGCGTGCAACGGGGCTTAGGGCCTACGAGCAGTACTTC
abundance: -; j_gene: TRBJ2-5; v_gene: TRBV4-1; d_gene: -; len: 17; CDR3aa: CASSQAFARGPQETQYF; CDR3nt: TGCGCCAGCAGCCAAGCCTTCGCGCGGGGCCCCCAAGAGACCCAGTACTTC
abundance: many; j_gene: TRBJ1-5; v_gene: TRBV3-1; d_gene: TRBD1; len: 16; CDR3aa: CASSPTGTVDNQPQHF; CDR3nt: TGTGCCAGCAGCCCCACCGGGACAGTTGACAATCAGCCCCAGCATTTT
abundance: -; j_gene: TRBJ1-6; v_gene: TRBV9; d_gene: -; len: 11; CDR3aa: CASSGSGPLHF; CDR3nt: TGTGCCAGCAGCGGCAGCGGACCTCTCCACTTT
abundance: many; j_gene: TRBJ1-2; v_gene: TRBV28; d_gene: TRBD1; len: 15; CDR3aa: CASRGGTGHGYGYTF; CDR3nt: TGTGCCAGCAGGGGGGGGACAGGGCACGGCTATGGCTACACCTTC
abundance: few; j_gene: TRBJ2-7; v_gene: TRBV19; d_gene: -; len: 14; CDR3aa: CASSRPGKLYEQYF; CDR3nt: TGTGCCAGTAGCAGACCAGGTAAACTCTACGAGCAGTACTTC
abundance: few; j_gene: TRBJ1-4; v_gene: TRBV7-9; d_gene: -; len: 15; CDR3aa: CASSPLGRGGEKLFF; CDR3nt: TGTGCCAGCAGCCCTCTGGGCAGGGGAGGTGAAAAACTGTTTTTT
abundance: many; j_gene: TRBJ2-1; v_gene: TRBV11-2; d_gene: -; len: 14; CDR3aa: CASSSLLQNNEQFF; CDR3nt: TGTGCCAGCAGCTCCCTGCTGCAGAACAATGAGCAGTTCTTC
abundance: -; j_gene: TRBJ2-5; v_gene: TRBV4-1; d_gene: -; len: 16; CDR3aa: CASSQEGKGVRETQYF; CDR3nt: TGCGCCAGCAGCCAAGAGGGAAAGGGAGTACGGGAGACCCAGTACTTC
abundance: many; j_gene: TRBJ1-5; v_gene: TRBV5-1; d_gene: TRBD1; len: 16; CDR3aa: CASSLAPGGVGQPQHF; CDR3nt: TGCGCCAGCAGCTTGGCCCCAGGGGGAGTGGGTCAGCCCCAGCATTTT
abundance: few; j_gene: TRBJ2-7; v_gene: TRBV28; d_gene: TRBD2; len: 16; CDR3aa: CASSLYGTTNLYEQYF; CDR3nt: TGTGCCAGCAGTTTATACGGGACTACTAACCTATACGAGCAGTACTTC
abundance: -; j_gene: TRBJ2-7; v_gene: TRBV27; d_gene: -; len: 15; CDR3aa: CASRERPISSYEQYF; CDR3nt: TGTGCCAGCAGGGAGCGGCCAATAAGCTCCTACGAGCAGTACTTC
abundance: few; j_gene: TRBJ2-7; v_gene: TRBV9; d_gene: -; len: 16; CDR3aa: CASSAEGSRNPYEQYF; CDR3nt: TGTGCCAGCAGCGCCGAGGGGTCCAGGAACCCCTACGAGCAGTACTTC
abundance: once; j_gene: TRBJ1-1; v_gene: TRBV5-5; d_gene: -; len: 13; CDR3aa: CASRSAVLTEAFF; CDR3nt: TGTGCCAGCAGGTCCGCTGTTTTAACTGAAGCTTTCTTT
abundance: many; j_gene: TRBJ1-5; v_gene: TRBV28; d_gene: -; len: 19; CDR3aa: CASTMSQTYAFVGNQPQHF; CDR3nt: TGTGCCAGCACCATGTCGCAGACCTACGCTTTTGTGGGCAATCAGCCCCAGCATTTT
abundance: -; j_gene: TRBJ1-1; v_gene: TRBV20-1; d_gene: TRBD1; len: 16; CDR3aa: CSARRRDRGGGTEAFF; CDR3nt: TGCAGTGCTAGACGCCGGGACAGGGGGGGCGGCACTGAAGCTTTCTTT
abundance: many; j_gene: TRBJ1-2; v_gene: TRBV6-1; d_gene: TRBD1; len: 14; CDR3aa: CASSGDSRRYGYTF; CDR3nt: TGTGCCAGCAGCGGGGACAGCCGCCGCTATGGCTACACCTTC
abundance: -; j_gene: TRBJ1-6; v_gene: TRBV11-2; d_gene: -; len: 15; CDR3aa: CASSFEGSYNSPLHF; CDR3nt: TGTGCCAGCAGCTTCGAGGGAAGCTATAATTCACCCCTCCACTTT
abundance: many; j_gene: TRBJ2-2; v_gene: TRBV27; d_gene: -; len: 13; CDR3aa: CASSLWGTGELFF; CDR3nt: TGTGCCAGCAGCTTGTGGGGGACCGGGGAGCTGTTTTTT
abundance: many; j_gene: TRBJ1-1; v_gene: TRBV5-1; d_gene: -; len: 14; CDR3aa: CASSLTAMNTEAFF; CDR3nt: TGCGCCAGCAGCTTGACAGCGATGAACACTGAAGCTTTCTTT
abundance: few; j_gene: TRBJ2-5; v_gene: TRBV19; d_gene: TRBD2; len: 13; CDR3aa: CASSNSGEETQYF; CDR3nt: TGTGCCAGTAGTAATAGCGGGGAAGAGACCCAGTACTTC
abundance: few; j_gene: TRBJ2-7; v_gene: TRBV11-2; d_gene: -; len: 12; CDR3aa: CASTPASDEQYF; CDR3nt: TGTGCCAGCACCCCGGCATCGGACGAGCAGTACTTC
abundance: few; j_gene: TRBJ1-2; v_gene: TRBV5-6; d_gene: TRBD1; len: 14; CDR3aa: CASSGQGARNGYTF; CDR3nt: TGTGCCAGCAGCGGACAGGGGGCTCGGAATGGCTACACCTTC
abundance: -; j_gene: TRBJ1-4; v_gene: TRBV27; d_gene: -; len: 16; CDR3aa: CASSLSVDATNEKLFF; CDR3nt: TGTGCCAGCAGTTTATCGGTGGATGCAACTAATGAAAAACTGTTTTTT
abundance: many; j_gene: TRBJ1-4; v_gene: TRBV20-1; d_gene: -; len: 12; CDR3aa: CSADQINEKLFF; CDR3nt: TGCAGTGCCGACCAGATTAATGAAAAACTGTTTTTT
abundance: many; j_gene: TRBJ2-1; v_gene: TRBV7-2; d_gene: -; len: 11; CDR3aa: CASSRDWGQFF; CDR3nt: TGTGCCAGCAGCCGAGACTGGGGGCAGTTCTTC
abundance: many; j_gene: TRBJ1-1; v_gene: TRBV5-1; d_gene: -; len: 13; CDR3aa: CASSRKANTEAFF; CDR3nt: TGCGCCAGCAGCAGAAAAGCGAACACTGAAGCTTTCTTT
abundance: many; j_gene: TRBJ1-2; v_gene: TRBV5-1; d_gene: -; len: 16; CDR3aa: CASSSTTGPRDYGYTF; CDR3nt: TGCGCCAGCAGCTCGACCACAGGTCCCCGGGACTATGGCTACACCTTC
abundance: many; j_gene: TRBJ2-5; v_gene: TRBV12-3/TRBV12-4; d_gene: -; len: 12; CDR3aa: CASRGQGETQYF; CDR3nt: TGTGCCAGCAGGGGGCAGGGAGAGACCCAGTACTTC
abundance: many; j_gene: TRBJ1-1; v_gene: TRBV28; d_gene: TRBD1; len: 17; CDR3aa: CASSQPGQGAFFAEAFF; CDR3nt: TGTGCCAGCAGTCAGCCGGGACAGGGTGCCTTTTTTGCTGAAGCTTTCTTT
abundance: few; j_gene: TRBJ1-3; v_gene: TRBV28; d_gene: -; len: 15; CDR3aa: CASRPGQSSGNTIYF; CDR3nt: TGTGCCAGCAGACCTGGACAGAGCTCTGGAAACACCATATATTTT
abundance: many; j_gene: TRBJ1-3; v_gene: TRBV13; d_gene: -; len: 14; CDR3aa: CASSPASSGNTIYF; CDR3nt: TGTGCCAGCAGCCCAGCGAGCTCTGGAAACACCATATATTTT
abundance: -; j_gene: TRBJ2-2; v_gene: TRBV19; d_gene: -; len: 16; CDR3aa: CASSSRVAGSTGELFF; CDR3nt: TGTGCCAGTAGTTCCAGGGTCGCGGGGAGCACCGGGGAGCTGTTTTTT
abundance: -; j_gene: TRBJ1-4; v_gene: TRBV30; d_gene: TRBD1; len: 14; CDR3aa: CAWSPGQEIVKLFF; CDR3nt: TGTGCCTGGAGCCCGGGACAGGAAATAGTAAAACTGTTTTTT
abundance: many; j_gene: TRBJ1-5; v_gene: TRBV5-1; d_gene: -; len: 14; CDR3aa: CASSLAGGEQPQHF; CDR3nt: TGCGCCAGCAGCTTGGCCGGGGGTGAACAGCCCCAGCATTTT
abundance: many; j_gene: TRBJ2-1; v_gene: TRBV7-2; d_gene: TRBD2; len: 16; CDR3aa: CASSLLSLAGGSEQFF; CDR3nt: TGTGCCAGCAGCTTACTCTCACTAGCGGGGGGAAGTGAGCAGTTCTTC
abundance: few; j_gene: TRBJ1-3; v_gene: TRBV10-3; d_gene: TRBD1; len: 17; CDR3aa: CAIRPGQGARNGNTIYF; CDR3nt: TGTGCCATCAGGCCGGGACAGGGGGCGCGAAATGGAAACACCATATATTTT